This T cell receptor (beta chain) was identified during a study of T-cell reconstitution after alpha-beta-depleted transplantation in children. This clonotype occurred a few times. The CDR3 is 14 amino acids. Germline V gene lookup returns CDR1 DFQATT and CDR2 SNEGSKA (reference sequence). The V gene lost 2 bases and the J gene lost 2 bases, with 11 bases spanning the gap. Preparation of the TCRbeta library was carried out with unique molecular identifiers. TCRdb re-called the PCR reads through MiXCR, storing one row per CDR3 protein. The sample lists hundreds of thousands of distinct CDR3 sequences, approximately 15% occurring once.

The sequences come from PBMCs, mostly from graft donor cells, collected 360 days after TCRalphabeta/CD19-depleted stem cell transplant. This chain uses TRBV20-1 with TRBJ2-3; D is tentatively TRBD1 or TRBD2 (5 bases each). The sequence was obtained from a male patient aged 2 to 10 who had a stem cell transplant for acute lymphoblastic leukemia, so the T cells may come from the graft donor. DNA for the CDR3: TGCAGTGCTAGATTGGGGGACCTCACAGATACGCAGTATTTT. It codes for CSARLGDLTDTQYF.